This record concerns one T cell receptor (beta chain) sequence. The CDR3 spans 15 residues. V gave up 4 bases and J gave up 0 bases, with 12 bases separating them. CDR1 is MNHEY and CDR2 is SMNVEV in the germline V gene (reference sequence). This record belongs to a study of blood T cell repertoires in COVID-19. The repertoire was sequenced with immunoSEQ multiplex PCR; TCRdb's copy has only in-frame clones and lacks some. Among hundreds of thousands of clones listed, about 90% were seen once. Cohort placement rested on clinical history that participants reported themselves. This TCR was recovered from a woman in her 30s who had recovered from COVID-19. This chain links TRBV27 with TRBJ1-2; D unresolved. The specimen sequenced was PBMCs or T cells enriched from blood (not recorded which). The DNA for the CDR3 is TGTGCCAGCAGTTACCGGGATACCCCTAACTATGGCTACACCTTC. This codes for CASSYRDTPNYGYTF.